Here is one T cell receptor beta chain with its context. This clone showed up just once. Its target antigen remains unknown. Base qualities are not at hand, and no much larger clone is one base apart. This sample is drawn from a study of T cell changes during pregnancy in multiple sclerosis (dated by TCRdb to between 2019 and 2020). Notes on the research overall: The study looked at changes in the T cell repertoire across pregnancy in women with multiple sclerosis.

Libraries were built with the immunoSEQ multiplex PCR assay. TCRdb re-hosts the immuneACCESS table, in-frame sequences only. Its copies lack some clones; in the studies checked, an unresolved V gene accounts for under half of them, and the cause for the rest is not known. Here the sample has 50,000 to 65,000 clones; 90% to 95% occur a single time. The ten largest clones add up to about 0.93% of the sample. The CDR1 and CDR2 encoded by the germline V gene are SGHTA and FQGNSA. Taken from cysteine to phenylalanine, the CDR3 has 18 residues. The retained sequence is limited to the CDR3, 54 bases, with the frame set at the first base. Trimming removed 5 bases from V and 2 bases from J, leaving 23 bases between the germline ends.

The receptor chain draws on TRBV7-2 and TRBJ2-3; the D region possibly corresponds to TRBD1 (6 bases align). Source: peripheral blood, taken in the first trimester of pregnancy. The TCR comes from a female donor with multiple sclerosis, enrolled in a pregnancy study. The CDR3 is CASSQPLTGNGLTDTQYF. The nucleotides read TGTGCCAGCAGCCAACCTTTAACAGGGAATGGGCTCACAGATACGCAGTATTTT.